What follows describes a single T cell receptor (beta chain). The antigen is unknown. The data were taken from a study of cytomegalovirus exposure and HLA in healthy donors. PCR primers comprised 60 Vbeta and 13 Jbeta primers. This table comes from immunoSEQ multiplex PCR, and its TCRdb copy is limited to in-frame clones, with some not included. The sample shows roughly 200,000 clones, about 77% of them seen only once. Whole-study results and caveats: Available immune exposure information was restricted to CMV serostatus only. In an earlier analysis, productive rearrangement rates for most beta V segments clustered near 90% or 30%.

Germline V lookup: CDR1 LNHDA, CDR2 SQIVND (reference sequence). The CDR3 has 15 residues. Trimming stripped 3 bases from V and 3 bases from J, with 12 bases between. Sequencing input: PBMCs. V is TRBV19 and J is TRBJ1-5; D is unresolved. The TCR was taken from a woman in her twenties or thirties in good health and CMV-seropositive. For the CDR3, the DNA is TGTGCCAGTAGTATCGGAGGGATGGACAATCAGCCCCAGCATTTT. Translation: CASSIGGMDNQPQHF.